The following is a T cell receptor beta chain sequence with its context. Its antigen remains unknown. Individuals with ophthalmopathy presented a Clinical Activity Score of at least 3, a NOSPECS grade of at least 4 and a duration under 3 months. Amplification targeted TCR beta CDR3 regions from RNA transcripts. The TCR CDR3 first-round RT-PCR relied on the HTBI primer set. MiXCR was run by TCRdb on the multiplex PCR reads, yielding one entry per CDR3 protein. Among some 500,000 distinct CDR3 sequences listed, approximately 24% were seen once. These data come from a study of T cells in Graves' hyperthyroidism and ophthalmopathy. Study-level points and caveats: Blood held most thyroid clonotypes expanded above 0.001 frequency.

Trimming took off 3 bases at V and 0 bases at J, with 14 bases between the two ends. The CDR3 totals 16 residues. The clonotype comes from a woman in her twenties or thirties with Graves' ophthalmopathy. Material: blood. The rearrangement joins TRBV12-3 or TRBV12-4 to TRBJ1-1; D uncertain. For the CDR3, the DNA is TGTGCCAGCAGTTTTGACGGCAGACCCATGAACACTGAAGCTTTCTTT. It encodes CASSFDGRPMNTEAFF.